What follows are 11 T cell receptor beta chains derived from one specimen sequenced in a study of blood T cell repertoires in COVID-19. Profiled with immunoSEQ multiplex PCR; TCRdb holds only in-frame clones, not every one. The repertoire holds about 310,000 clones, with around nine tenths as singletons. The sequenced material came from peripheral blood. The receptors derive from a man in his forties or fifties with active or convalescent COVID-19.

This rearrangement joins TRBV11-2 to TRBJ2-7, with D unclear. Trimming stripped 2 bases from V and 5 bases from J, with 10 bases between. The CDR3 is 13 residues long. Germline loops: CDR1 SGHAT, CDR2 FQNNGV. The CDR3 nucleotides are TGTGCCAGCAGCTTAATCGGGTATAACGAGCAGTACTTC. This translates into CASSLIGYNEQYF.

V and J are TRBV9 and TRBJ1-2; TRBD1 matches 8 bases. The germline V gene has CDR1 SGDLS and CDR2 YYNGEE. Trimming cost V 0 bases and J 8 bases; bases outside gene matches: 6. The CDR3 covers 14 residues. CDR3 DNA: TGTGCCAGCAGCGTAGAGGACAGGGCTGGCGGCTACACCTTC. This encodes CASSVEDRAGGYTF.

This clone turned up a few times. The chain carries TRBV9 and TRBJ2-5; 7 bases fit TRBD1. The CDR3 totals 18 residues. Per the germline V gene, CDR1 is SGDLS and CDR2 is YYNGEE. V dropped 0 bases and J dropped 1; count of bases not matched to a gene: 12. The CDR3 bases are TGTGCCAGCAGCGTAGGCTATGCCGGGACAGCAACCCAAGAGACCCAGTACTTC. It yields the protein CASSVGYAGTATQETQYF.

This chain joins TRBV3-1 (or the pseudogene TRBV3-2) and TRBJ1-5, with D unresolved. The CDR3 length is 15 residues. Germline-derived CDR1 and CDR2 are LGHDT and YNNKEL (reference sequence). Trimming pared 2 bases from V and 9 bases from J, leaving 17 bases between. The CDR3 reads CASSQFGLSPGPQHF. The CDR3, as DNA: TGTGCCAGCAGCCAATTTGGACTCTCCCCAGGGCCCCAGCATTTT.

The table lists this clone with a count of one. The chain has TRBV15 and TRBJ2-7; TRBD1 matches 9 bases. The CDR3 runs 14 residues. Germline CDR1 reads LNHNV; CDR2 reads YYDKDF (reference sequence). The V segment lost 3 bases and the J segment 5 bases; nucleotides outside the gene matches: 5. The CDR3 reads CATSSGTGIHEQYF. The CDR3 DNA reads TGTGCCACCAGCAGCGGGACAGGGATTCACGAGCAGTACTTC.

The chain couples TRBV5-6 to TRBJ1-6; possibly TRBD1 for D (6 bases). Germline V lookup: CDR1 SGHDT, CDR2 YYEEEE. This CDR3 contains 14 residues. Between the trimmed V and J ends, which lost 3 bases and 7 bases, there was a span of 11 bases. The CDR3 DNA is TGTGCCAGCAGCTCCGGGACAAACAATTCACCCCTCCACTTT. This codes for CASSSGTNNSPLHF.

The CDR3 loop is CASSESIANEKLFF. CDR3 bases: TGTGCCAGCAGTGAATCAATAGCTAATGAAAAACTGTTTTTT. The chain employs TRBV2 and TRBJ1-4; D is unclear. CDR1 and CDR2 (germline): SNHLY, FYNNEI. This CDR3 is built from 14 residues. The germline V and J ends were trimmed by 2 bases and 3 bases, with 7 bases remaining between them.

For the CDR3, the DNA is TGTGCCAGTAGCCTCGGGACAGGCCTATCTTACAATGAGCAGTTCTTC. Protein product: CASSLGTGLSYNEQFF. The gene calls are TRBV19 and TRBJ2-1; 8 bases map to TRBD1. Losses at the gene ends were 6 bases for V and 4 bases for J; bases not matched to a gene: 11. This CDR3 contains 16 residues. Germline-derived CDR1 and CDR2 are LNHDA and SQIVND (reference sequence).

Only a few counts were recorded for this clone. The rearrangement uses TRBV28 and TRBJ1-2; D is undetermined. CDR3 length equals 11 residues. The V end was cut by 8 bases, the J end by 4 bases, with 8 bases between. Germline-derived CDR1 and CDR2 are MDHEN and SYDVKM. In DNA form, the CDR3 reads TGTGCCAGCTCGGGGAGCTATGGCTACACCTTC. Translation: CASSGSYGYTF.

This clone was observed a few times. The rearrangement links TRBV7-8 to TRBJ2-1; D is possibly TRBD2 (6 bases). Germline V CDR1 and CDR2: SGHVS, FQNEAQ. V lost 3 bases, J lost 4 bases, and 10 bases lay in between. This CDR3 spans 14 amino acids. CDR3 in DNA: TGTGCCAGCAGCTTGGGTCTAGCGTACAATGAGCAGTTCTTC. Amino acids: CASSLGLAYNEQFF.

The CDR3 sequence is CASSYRTSTLYNEQFF. As DNA, the CDR3 is TGTGCCAGCAGTTACAGGACATCGACCCTTTACAATGAGCAGTTCTTC. The V gene is TRBV6-5, the J gene TRBJ2-1; maybe TRBD1 (5 bases). Trimming shortened V by 2 bases and J by 4 bases, and 15 bases separated the two germline ends. The CDR3 contains 16 residues. Germline CDR1 MNHEY, CDR2 SVGAGI.